A single T cell receptor beta chain is shown here with its context. Its antigen remains unidentified. Libraries were prepared by immunoSEQ multiplex PCR; TCRdb keeps only in-frame clonotypes and omits some of them. The sample consists of fewer than 2.5 million clones, 80% to 95% of them appearing once. The data stem from a study of shared clonotypes between healthy human individuals. The study's findings and limits: Sampling involved blood alone; tissue repertoires likely differ. Sequencing depth was expected to influence donor clonotype sharing.

The donors, healthy adults who were HIV-negative, had experienced no recent acute infections or vaccinations. Adults of Caucasian background living in Nashville, Tennessee made up all donors. The junction had 7 bases not matched to a gene; V was cut back by 4 bases and J by 3 bases. Germline assignment: CDR1 MNHEY and CDR2 SMNVEV (reference sequence). This CDR3 contains 17 residues. The sequencing sample was made of naive CD4+ T cells from PBMCs. Specified subset: CD45RA+ positively selected. The TCR sequence derives from a man in his late teens or twenties in good health. Some clones in this sample may be carry-over from other donors' samples. The V gene is TRBV27, the J gene TRBJ2-1; TRBD2 matches at 12 bases. DNA for the CDR3: TGTGCCAGCAGTTCCGGACTAGCGGGGAGGTACTACAATGAGCAGTTCTTC. Residues: CASSSGLAGRYYNEQFF.